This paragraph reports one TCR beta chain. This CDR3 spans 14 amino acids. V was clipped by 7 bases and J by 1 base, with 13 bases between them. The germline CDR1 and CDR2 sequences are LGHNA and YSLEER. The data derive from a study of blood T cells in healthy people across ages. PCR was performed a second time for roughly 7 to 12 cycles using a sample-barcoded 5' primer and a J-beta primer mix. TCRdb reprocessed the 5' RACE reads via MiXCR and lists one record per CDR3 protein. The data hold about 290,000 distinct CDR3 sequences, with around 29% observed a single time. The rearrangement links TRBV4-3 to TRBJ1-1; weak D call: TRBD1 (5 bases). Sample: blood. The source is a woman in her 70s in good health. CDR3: CASNPGHPNTEAFF. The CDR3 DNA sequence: TGCGCCAGCAACCCAGGACACCCGAACACTGAAGCTTTCTTT.